These 6 T cell receptor beta chains were all obtained from the same sample, sequenced in a study of CD8+CD57+ T cells in acquired aplastic anemia. All patients picked for sequencing had shown, by flow cytometry, an expansion of CD8+CD57+ cells. Using genomic DNA as the template, TCR beta VDJ and CDR3 profiling was carried out. TCRdb used MiXCR to reprocess the reads, holding one entry per CDR3 protein. The repertoire holds about 40,000 distinct CDR3 sequences, with about 60% as singletons. The sample was sorted CD4+, CD8+, or CD8+CD57+ T cells (not recorded which) from PBMCs. These receptors came from a human donor with aplastic anemia.

The V gene is TRBV10-1, the J gene TRBJ2-7; D may correspond to TRBD1 or TRBD2 (5 bases each). Germline-derived CDR1 and CDR2 are WNHNN and SYGVQD (reference sequence). V lost 0 bases and J 6 bases, leaving 6 bases between the germline ends. CDR3 length equals 12 residues. The DNA for the CDR3 is TGCGCCAGCAGTGAGTCTGGGGGCGAGCAGTACTTC. Its protein is CASSESGGEQYF.

The genes are TRBV24-1 and TRBJ2-2; 9 bases map to TRBD1. CDR1 is KGHDR and CDR2 is SFDVKD in the germline V gene. V lost 4 bases, J lost 4 bases, and 9 bases stayed unmatched. The CDR3 spans 17 residues. CDR3 coding DNA: TGTGCCACCAGTGACCTTACAGGGGGCGGGGGCACCGGGGAGCTGTTTTTT. Translating it yields CATSDLTGGGGTGELFF.

The V gene is TRBV29-1, the J gene TRBJ2-7; D unresolved. CDR1 and CDR2 from the germline V gene are SQVTM and ANQGSEA. CDR3 size: 11 residues. V lost 7 bases and J lost 3, with 10 bases in between. CDR3: CSGSSDYEQYF. In DNA, the CDR3 is TGCAGCGGGTCCAGCGACTACGAGCAGTACTTC.

The gene calls are TRBV7-9 and TRBJ1-6; D is ambiguous. The CDR3 runs 14 residues. The germline gives CDR1 SEHNR, CDR2 FQNEAQ (reference sequence). Trimming removed 3 bases from V and 5 bases from J, with 8 bases in between. The CDR3 DNA is TGTGCCAGCAGCTTGGACGTCAATAATTCACCCCTCCACTTT. Translated: CASSLDVNNSPLHF.

The V call is TRBV10-3, the J call TRBJ2-5; a weak D match, TRBD1 (6 bases). Between the trimmed V and J ends, which lost 2 bases and 2 bases, there was a span of 6 bases. The CDR3 is made up of 13 amino acids. Germline V lookup: CDR1 ENHRY, CDR2 SYGVKD. CDR3 coding DNA: TGTGCCATCAGTGAGACAGGGCAAGAGACCCAGTACTTC. Translated: CAISETGQETQYF.

This clonotype was seen just once. A read error may be the cause here, since a much bigger clone is one base away. CDR3 residues: CASSPDSCYEQYF. The CDR3, as DNA: TGTGCCAGCAGCCCCGACAGCTGCTACGAGCAGTACTTC. The chain employs TRBV7-8 and TRBJ2-7, with D possibly TRBD1 on 5 matching bases. The CDR3 covers 13 residues. Per germline, CDR1 SGHVS and CDR2 FQNEAQ. V shed 5 bases and J shed 3 bases, with 11 bases lying between them.